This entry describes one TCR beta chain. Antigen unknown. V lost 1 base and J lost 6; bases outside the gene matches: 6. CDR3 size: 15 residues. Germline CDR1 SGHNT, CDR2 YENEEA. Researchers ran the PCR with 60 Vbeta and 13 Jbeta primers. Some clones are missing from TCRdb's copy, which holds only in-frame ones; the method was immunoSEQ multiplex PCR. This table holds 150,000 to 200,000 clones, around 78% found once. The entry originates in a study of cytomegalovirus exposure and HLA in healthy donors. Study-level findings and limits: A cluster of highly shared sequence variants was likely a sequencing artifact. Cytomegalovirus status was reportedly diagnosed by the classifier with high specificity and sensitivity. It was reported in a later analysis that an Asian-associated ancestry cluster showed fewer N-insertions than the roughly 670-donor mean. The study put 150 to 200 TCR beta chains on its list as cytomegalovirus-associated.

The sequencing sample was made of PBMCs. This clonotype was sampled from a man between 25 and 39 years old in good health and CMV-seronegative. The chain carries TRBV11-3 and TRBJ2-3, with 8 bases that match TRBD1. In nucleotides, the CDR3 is TGTGCCAGCAGCTTAGGACAGGGGAGTTTCGATACGCAGTATTTT. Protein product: CASSLGQGSFDTQYF. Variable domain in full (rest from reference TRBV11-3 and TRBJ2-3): EAGVVQSPRYKIIEKKQPVAFWCNPISGHNTLYWYLQNLGQGPELLIRYENEEAVDDSQLPKDRFSAERLKGVDSTLKIQPAELGDSAVYLCASSLGQGSFDTQYFGPGTRLTVL.